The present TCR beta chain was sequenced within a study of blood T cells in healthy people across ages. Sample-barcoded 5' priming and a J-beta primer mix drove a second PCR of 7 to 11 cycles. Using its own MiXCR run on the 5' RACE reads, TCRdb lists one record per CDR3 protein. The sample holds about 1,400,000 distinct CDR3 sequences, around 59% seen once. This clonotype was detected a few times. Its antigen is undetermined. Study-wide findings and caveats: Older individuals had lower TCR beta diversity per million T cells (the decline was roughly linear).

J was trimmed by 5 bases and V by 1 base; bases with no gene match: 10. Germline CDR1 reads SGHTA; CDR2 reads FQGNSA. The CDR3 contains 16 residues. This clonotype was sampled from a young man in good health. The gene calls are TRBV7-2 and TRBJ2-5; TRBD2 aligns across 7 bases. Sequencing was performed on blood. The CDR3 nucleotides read TGTGCCAGCAGCTTAGAGGCTAGCGGATTGGTGGAGACCCAGTACTTC. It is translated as CASSLEASGLVETQYF.